The table lists the clone carrying this T cell receptor (beta chain) with a few counts. The target antigen is unknown. By way of CD45RO/CCR7/CD25/CD127/CD95/CD27, the CD4+ regulatory, stem cell-like memory, central memory and naive cells were sorted. CDR1 is SGHDT, CDR2 YYEEEE, per germline. The CDR3 is 14 amino acids. The V and J ends lost 6 bases and 1 base, in that order; junction bases with no gene match: 5. The authors reverse transcribed all of the isolated RNA, so sequencing captured expressed TCRB transcripts. Only in-frame clones appear in the TCRdb table, and some are missing; sequencing was by immunoSEQ multiplex PCR. The sample lists 310,000 or so clones, 9.3% occurring once. The data originate from a study of beta chain features in type 1 diabetes. Study background: No patient-donor differences in age, gender, total cells or subset yield. Taken together, all samples contributed 107,917,701 examined sorted cells.

Study-wide findings and caveats: Within the patient group, naive, central memory and Treg TCRB repertoires appeared more similar to each other than within healthy donors. Significant though moderate, a shortening of TCRB CDR3s appeared in all four CD4+ subsets of Type 1 diabetes patients.

This sequence joins TRBV5-6 and TRBJ1-1; 8 bases align to TRBD1. Sequences were obtained from central memory CD4+ T cells from blood. This receptor was identified in a man aged 25-45 years with type 1 diabetes. The CDR3 loop is CASTRTGTNTEAFF. As DNA, the CDR3 is TGTGCCAGCACCAGGACAGGGACGAACACTGAAGCTTTCTTT.